This T cell receptor (beta chain) came from a study of CD8+CD57+ T cells in acquired aplastic anemia. For the study at large: Yields of DNA that came from sorted CD4+ and CD8+ cells averaged roughly 3 ug. Study observations and caveats: Roughly 30 CD8+ CDR3 sequences occurred in both the patients and the controls. Between the patient and control groups, CD8+ Simpson's diversity did not differ significantly.

CDR3 size: 16 residues. Germline V lookup: CDR1 MGHDK, CDR2 SYGVNS. Patients picked for sequencing had shown CD8+CD57+ cell expansion detected by flow cytometry. Blood samples were obtained from patients who had received no prior therapy. This clonotype was detected once. Its antigen remains unidentified. The germline gene is not matched at one end of the junction; a read error may be the cause. Genomic DNA constituted the template upon which TCR beta VDJ and CDR3 profiling was performed. TCRdb itself ran the reads through MiXCR, one entry per CDR3 protein. The sample records about 200,000 distinct CDR3 sequences, around 50% being singletons.

The V and J genes are TRBV25-1 and TRBJ2-7, with TRBD1 identical over 7 bases. Sequencing input: sorted CD4+, CD8+, or CD8+CD57+ T cells (not recorded which) from PBMCs. The sequence was obtained from a human donor with aplastic anemia. In DNA, the CDR3 is TGTGCCATCAGTGAGCCTATCGACAGGGAAGACTACGAGCAGTACTTC. Protein: CAISEPIDREDYEQYF.